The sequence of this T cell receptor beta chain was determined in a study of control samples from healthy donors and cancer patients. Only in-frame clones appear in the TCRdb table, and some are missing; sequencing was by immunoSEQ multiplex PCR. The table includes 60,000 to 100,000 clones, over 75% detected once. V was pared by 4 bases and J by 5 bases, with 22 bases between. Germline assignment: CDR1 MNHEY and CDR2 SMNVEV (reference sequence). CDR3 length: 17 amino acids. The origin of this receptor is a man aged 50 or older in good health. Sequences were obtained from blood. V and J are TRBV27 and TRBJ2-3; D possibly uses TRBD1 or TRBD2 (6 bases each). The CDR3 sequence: CASSSGGGSPTGDTQYF. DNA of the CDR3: TGTGCCAGCAGTTCCGGAGGGGGAAGTCCTACCGGAGATACGCAGTATTTT.